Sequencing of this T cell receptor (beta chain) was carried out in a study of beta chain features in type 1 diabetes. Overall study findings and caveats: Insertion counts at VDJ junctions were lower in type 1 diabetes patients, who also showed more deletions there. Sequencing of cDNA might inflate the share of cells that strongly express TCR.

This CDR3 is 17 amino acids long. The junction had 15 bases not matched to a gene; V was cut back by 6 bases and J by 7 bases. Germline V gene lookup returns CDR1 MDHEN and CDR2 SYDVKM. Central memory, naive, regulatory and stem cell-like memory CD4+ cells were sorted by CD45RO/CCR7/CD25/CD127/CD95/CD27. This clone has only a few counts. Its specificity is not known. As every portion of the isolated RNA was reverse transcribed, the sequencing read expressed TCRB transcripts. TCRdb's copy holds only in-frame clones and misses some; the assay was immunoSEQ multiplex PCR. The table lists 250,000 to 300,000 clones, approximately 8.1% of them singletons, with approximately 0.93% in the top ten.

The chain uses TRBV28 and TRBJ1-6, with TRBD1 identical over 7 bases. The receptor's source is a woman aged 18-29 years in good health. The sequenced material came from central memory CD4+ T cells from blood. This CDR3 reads CASRDRTGQSANSPLHF. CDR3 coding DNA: TGTGCCAGCAGAGATAGGACAGGTCAATCTGCCAATTCACCCCTCCACTTT.